The 3 T cell receptor beta chains below were found in one sample sequenced in a study of blood T cell repertoires in COVID-19. Sequenced by immunoSEQ multiplex PCR; TCRdb stores in-frame clones only, minus some. The data show a few hundred thousand clones, roughly 87% seen once. The sample comprised PBMCs or T cells enriched from blood (not recorded which). The origin of the receptors is a man between 18 and 35 years old who had recovered from COVID-19.

The rearrangement uses TRBV6-5 and TRBJ2-7; TRBD2 matches 8 bases. The germline gives CDR1 MNHEY, CDR2 SVGAGI. The CDR3 loop spans 14 amino acids. The V segment lost 6 bases and the J segment 3 bases; nucleotides outside the gene matches: 7. CDR3 amino acids: CASSSLAGSYEQYF. CDR3 coding DNA: TGTGCCAGCAGCTCGCTAGCGGGTAGCTACGAGCAGTACTTC.

The rearrangement links TRBV3-1 (or the pseudogene TRBV3-2) to TRBJ1-1; D possibly corresponds to TRBD1 (5 bases). The germline V and J ends were trimmed by 0 bases and 4 bases, with 15 bases remaining between them. The germline V gene encodes CDR1 LGHDT and CDR2 YNNKEL (reference sequence). CDR3 length: 16 amino acids. CDR3 DNA: TGTGCCAGCAGCCAAGAGGGGGGGATGCTGGGCACTGAAGCTTTCTTT. Translating it yields CASSQEGGMLGTEAFF.

The chain carries TRBV7-2 and TRBJ1-2; TRBD1 is a possible D gene (5 bases). Looked up from germline, CDR1 is SGHTA and CDR2 is FQGNSA. Trimming took 2 bases from V and 4 from J, leaving 17 bases between them. CDR3 length: 16 residues. CDR3 region: CASSLTRVGGAYGYTF. CDR3 coding DNA: TGTGCCAGCAGCTTAACGAGGGTGGGCGGGGCCTATGGCTACACCTTC. Full variable domain (remainder filled in from reference TRBV7-2 and TRBJ1-2): GAGVSQSPSNKVTEKGKDVELRCDPISGHTALYWYRQSLGQGLEFLIYFQGNSAPDKSGLPSDRFSAERTGGSVSTLTIQRTQQEDSAVYLCASSLTRVGGAYGYTFGSGTRLTVV.